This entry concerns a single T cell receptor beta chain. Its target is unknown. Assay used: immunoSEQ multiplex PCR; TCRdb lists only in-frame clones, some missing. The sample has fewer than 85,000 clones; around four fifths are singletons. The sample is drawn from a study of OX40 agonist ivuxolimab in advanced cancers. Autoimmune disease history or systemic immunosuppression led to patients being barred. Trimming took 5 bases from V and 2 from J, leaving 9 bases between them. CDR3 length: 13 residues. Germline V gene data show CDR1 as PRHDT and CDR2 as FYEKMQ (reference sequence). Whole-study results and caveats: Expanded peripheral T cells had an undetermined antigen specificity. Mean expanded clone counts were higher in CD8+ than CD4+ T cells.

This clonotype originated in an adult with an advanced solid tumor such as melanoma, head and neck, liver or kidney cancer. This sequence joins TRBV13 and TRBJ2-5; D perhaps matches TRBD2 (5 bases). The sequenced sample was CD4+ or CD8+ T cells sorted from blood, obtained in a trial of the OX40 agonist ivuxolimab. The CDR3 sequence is CASSQTRQETQYF. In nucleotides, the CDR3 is TGTGCCAGCAGCCAAACTAGGCAAGAGACCCAGTACTTC.